This is a list of T cell receptor beta chains from one sample in a study of blood T cell repertoires in COVID-19. This table comes from immunoSEQ multiplex PCR, and its TCRdb copy is limited to in-frame clones, with some not included. The top ten clones hold about a tenth of a sample with 200,000 to 250,000 clones, 87% of them seen once. The sequenced sample was PBMCs or T cells enriched from blood (not recorded which). All receptors derive from a man aged 25-45 years who had recovered from COVID-19. Both conserved end residues are part of each CDR3. D genes are given only for firm matches. A row's size may be missing; if present it is once, few, many or a size class.

J,size,V,D,CDR3,DNA
TRBJ1-2,-,TRBV6-1,TRBD1,CASSETGVRGYTF,TGTGCCAGCAGTGAGACAGGGGTTCGTGGCTACACCTTC
TRBJ2-2,-,TRBV23-1,-,CASRNGVVIQGYTGELFF,TGCGCCAGCAGAAACGGGGTTGTGATACAGGGTTACACCGGGGAGCTGTTTTTT
TRBJ2-2,-,TRBV9,-,CASSVGGADTGELFF,TGTGCCAGCAGCGTAGGGGGCGCGGACACCGGGGAGCTGTTTTTT
TRBJ2-2,-,TRBV15,TRBD1,CATSTRQGAGTGELFF,TGTGCCACCAGCACCCGACAGGGGGCGGGTACCGGGGAGCTGTTTTTT
TRBJ2-7,-,TRBV7-2,-,CASSPGGGGYEQYF,TGTGCCAGCAGCCCAGGTGGGGGCGGCTACGAGCAGTACTTC
TRBJ2-5,once,TRBV11-2,TRBD2,CASSLGLAPETQYF,TGTGCCAGCAGCCTAGGACTAGCCCCAGAGACCCAGTACTTC
TRBJ1-1,-,TRBV30,-,CAWSVGGNTEAFF,TGTGCCTGGAGTGTGGGGGGGAACACTGAAGCTTTCTTT
TRBJ2-3,-,TRBV12-1,-,CASSFAGLWRGGSVGTQYF,TGTGCCAGCAGCTTTGCGGGTTTATGGCGGGGGGGTTCCGTCGGTACGCAGTATTTT
TRBJ2-5,-,TRBV5-1,-,CASLEGGQTETQYF,TGCGCCAGCTTGGAGGGGGGACAGACAGAGACCCAGTACTTC
TRBJ1-2,-,TRBV28,-,CASSSTQMGGYGYTF,TGTGCCAGCTCTTCGACACAGATGGGTGGGTATGGCTACACCTTC
TRBJ1-6,-,TRBV7-2,TRBD1,CASSSGTGGSSPLHF,TGTGCCAGCAGCTCCGGGACAGGGGGGAGTTCACCCCTCCACTTT
TRBJ2-3,-,TRBV3-1/TRBV3-2,TRBD2,CASSFRGVETDTQYF,TGTGCCAGCAGCTTCCGGGGGGTTGAAACAGATACGCAGTATTTT
TRBJ1-1,-,TRBV7-9,TRBD1,CASSLKTGVVTEAFF,TGTGCCAGCAGCTTAAAAACAGGGGTGGTCACTGAAGCTTTCTTT
TRBJ1-1,-,TRBV3-1/TRBV3-2,-,CASSESILDSKNTEAFF,TGTGCCAGCAGCGAATCAATATTGGACAGTAAGAACACTGAAGCTTTCTTT
TRBJ2-1,-,TRBV4-3,-,CASSQTKGGPNYNEQFF,TGCGCCAGCAGCCAGACAAAGGGGGGGCCAAACTACAATGAGCAGTTCTTC
TRBJ2-7,-,TRBV5-1,TRBD1,CASSTQQGAGYEQYF,TGCGCCAGCAGCACCCAGCAGGGGGCGGGGTACGAGCAGTACTTC
TRBJ2-5,-,TRBV19,-,CASSTRSKGEAAVQTQYF,TGTGCCAGTAGTACTCGCTCCAAGGGAGAAGCGGCGGTACAGACCCAGTACTTC
TRBJ1-2,-,TRBV30,-,CAWIRANYGYTF,TGTGCCTGGATAAGAGCTAACTATGGCTACACCTTC
TRBJ2-7,-,TRBV4-1,-,CASSQEGQLGTRYEQYF,TGCGCCAGCAGCCAAGAGGGTCAGCTAGGAACCCGTTACGAGCAGTACTTC
TRBJ2-1,-,TRBV30,TRBD2,CAWSPTSYEQFF,TGTGCCTGGAGTCCGACTAGCTATGAGCAGTTCTTC
TRBJ1-1,once,TRBV7-6,-,CASSPRSGGGDTEAFF,TGTGCCAGCAGCCCAAGATCGGGCGGGGGAGACACTGAAGCTTTCTTT
TRBJ1-4,few,TRBV6-5,-,CASSQRGTNEKLFF,TGTGCCAGCAGCCAGCGCGGAACTAATGAAAAACTGTTTTTT
TRBJ2-1,-,TRBV11-3,-,CASSFTRATPLFF,TGTGCCAGCAGCTTCACCAGGGCTACGCCTTTGTTCTTC
TRBJ1-2,-,TRBV30,TRBD1,CAWSKGGNGYTF,TGTGCCTGGAGTAAAGGGGGCAATGGCTACACCTTC
TRBJ1-5,-,TRBV19,-,CASSISRLQPQHF,TGTGCCAGTAGTATTAGCCGATTACAGCCCCAGCATTTT
TRBJ1-5,-,TRBV6-2/TRBV6-3,TRBD1,CASSQGTGGGNQPQHF,TGTGCCAGCAGTCAAGGGACAGGGGGAGGCAATCAGCCCCAGCATTTT
TRBJ2-7,-,TRBV24-1,TRBD2,CATSAPTSGVYEQYF,TGTGCCACCAGTGCCCCGACTAGCGGGGTCTACGAGCAGTACTTC
TRBJ2-7,-,TRBV28,-,CASSSPGGTYEQYF,TGTGCCAGCAGTTCCCCTGGCGGCACCTACGAGCAGTACTTC
TRBJ1-1,-,TRBV2,-,CASFRTGINTEAFF,TGTGCCAGCTTTCGGACCGGGATAAACACTGAAGCTTTCTTT
TRBJ2-1,-,TRBV29-1,-,CSALPVSPANEQFF,TGCAGCGCTTTACCGGTTTCGCCCGCGAATGAGCAGTTCTTC
TRBJ1-1,-,TRBV6-5,-,CASSSVNTEAFF,TGTGCCAGCAGTTCCGTGAACACTGAAGCTTTCTTT
TRBJ1-6,-,TRBV18,TRBD1,CASRTTGEDSPLHF,TGTGCCAGCCGTACGACAGGGGAGGATTCACCCCTCCACTTT